This T cell receptor beta chain is from a study of beta chain features in type 1 diabetes. This clone has only a few counts. In germline, CDR1 is SGHDT, CDR2 YYEEEE. The CDR3 is made up of 14 amino acids. The germline V and J ends were trimmed by 1 base and 4 bases, with 11 bases remaining between them. The authors reverse transcribed all of the isolated RNA, so sequencing captured expressed TCRB transcripts. TCRdb's copy holds only in-frame clones and misses some; the assay was immunoSEQ multiplex PCR. The profile covers about 350,000 clones, with less than 20% appearing a single time and 0.035% to 0.055% taken by the ten largest.

Sequences were obtained from naive CD4+ T cells from blood. The chain has TRBV5-6 and TRBJ1-2; no clear D. This sequence was found in a woman under 30 in good health. Written as DNA, the CDR3 is TGTGCCAGCAGCTTGACGACATCAGTCTATGGCTACACCTTC. Translated, it gives CASSLTTSVYGYTF.